The 15 T cell receptor beta chains below come from one sample, sequenced in a study of T cells after posttransplantation cyclophosphamide. Repertoires were generated with immunoSEQ multiplex PCR, while TCRdb's copy carries only in-frame clones and drops some. The sample has fewer than 60,000 clones; 90% to 95% are singletons. The sample consisted of PBMCs. These receptors originate from a woman in her twenties or thirties in good health and a related stem cell transplant donor.

Comments on this clone: A read error may account for a junction end that differs from germline. This sequence joins TRBV5-1 and TRBJ2-7, with TRBD1 identical over 9 bases. The germline V gene encodes CDR1 SGHRS and CDR2 YFSETQ. The CDR3 consists of 14 residues. In DNA, the CDR3 is TGCGCCAGCAGTTTGGGACAGGGACCTTACGAGCAGTACTTC. The encoded protein is CASSLGQGPYEQYF.

The chain recombines TRBV27 with TRBJ1-6; 10 positions agree with TRBD1. Looked up from germline, CDR1 is MNHEY and CDR2 is SMNVEV (reference sequence). The ends lost 5 bases at V and 4 bases at J; junction bases unmatched: 11. This CDR3 comprises 18 residues. DNA for the CDR3: TGTGCCAGCAGTGGAAGACAGGGGGCCTTTGTATATAATTCACCCCTCCACTTT. This translates into CASSGRQGAFVYNSPLHF.

This sequence joins TRBV7-2 and TRBJ1-2; maybe TRBD1 (6 bases). This CDR3 is 15 amino acids long. The germline CDR1 and CDR2 sequences are SGHTA and FQGNSA. Trimming left V 1 base short and J 4 bases short, with 13 bases between. The CDR3: CASSLVQGNVYGYTF. CDR3 DNA: TGTGCCAGCAGCTTAGTGCAGGGGAATGTCTATGGCTACACCTTC.

The chain links TRBV5-4 to TRBJ2-7, with 7 bases that match TRBD1. Germline CDR1 is SGHNT and CDR2 is YYREEE (reference sequence). V lost 2 bases to trimming and J lost 3 bases; unmatched junction nucleotides: 5. The CDR3 runs 14 residues. CDR3 region: CASSFQDRSYEQYF. Written as DNA, the CDR3 is TGTGCCAGCAGCTTCCAGGACAGGAGCTACGAGCAGTACTTC.

This rearrangement joins TRBV4-3 to TRBJ2-2; 7 nucleotides match TRBD1. The V and J ends lost 4 bases and 5 bases, in that order; junction bases with no gene match: 4. CDR3 length: 14 residues. Germline V lookup: CDR1 LGHNA, CDR2 YSLEER. The CDR3, as DNA: TGCGCCAGCAGCCTGATACAGGGGACCGGGGAGCTGTTTTTT. It is translated as CASSLIQGTGELFF.

The chain is built from TRBV11-2 and TRBJ1-5; possible D gene TRBD1, 5 bases. Germline V lookup: CDR1 SGHAT, CDR2 FQNNGV. CDR3 length: 16 residues. V was trimmed by 5 bases and J by 3 bases, leaving 17 bases between them. CDR3 DNA sequence: TGTGCCAGCAGCCCCGGAGGGGCTAGAGTCAATCAGCCCCAGCATTTT. Its protein is CASSPGGARVNQPQHF.

CDR3 in DNA: TGTGCCAGCAGCTTAGATTTGTCTACAGCCACCTACGAGCAGTACTTC. Encoded protein: CASSLDLSTATYEQYF. The chain couples TRBV11-2 to TRBJ2-7; D unresolved. V shed 0 bases and J shed 2 bases, with 14 bases lying between them. This CDR3 has 16 amino acids. The germline V gene has CDR1 SGHAT and CDR2 FQNNGV.

About this clone itself: Mismatch with germline at one junction end may stem from a read error. V and J are TRBV9 and TRBJ2-7; TRBD2 agrees at 7 bases. Germline-derived CDR1 and CDR2 are SGDLS and YYNGEE. The CDR3 runs 15 residues. For the CDR3, the DNA is TGTGCCAGCAGCGTACTAGCGGAACCCTCCAACGAGCAGTACTTC. This encodes CASSVLAEPSNEQYF.

This chain joins TRBV27 and TRBJ2-7; TRBD1 matches at 7 bases. Germline V gives CDR1 MNHEY, CDR2 SMNVEV (reference sequence). The CDR3 runs 14 residues. V lost 5 bases to trimming and J lost 3 bases; unmatched junction nucleotides: 7. CDR3 loop: CASSRTGPSYEQYF. CDR3 DNA: TGTGCCAGCAGTCGGACAGGACCTAGCTACGAGCAGTACTTC.

The CDR3 DNA follows: TGTGCCAACTCCAGGGATGGCGGGGAGCTGTTTTTT. Encoded protein: CANSRDGGELFF. The V call is TRBV2, the J call TRBJ2-2; D is possibly TRBD1 (5 bases). The germline V gene has CDR1 SNHLY and CDR2 FYNNEI. V lost 10 bases to trimming and J lost 7 bases, with 13 bases between them. The CDR3 sequence is 12 residues long. Full variable domain (remainder filled in from reference TRBV2 and TRBJ2-2): EPEVTQTPSHQVTQMGQEVILRCVPISNHLYFYWYRQILGQKVEFLVSFYNNEISEKSEIFDDQFSVERPDGSNFTLKIRSTKLEDSAMYFCANSRDGGELFFGEGSRLTVL.

The chain joins TRBV10-1 to TRBJ2-7; a possible D gene is TRBD1 (6 bases). The CDR3 has 16 amino acids. The germline CDR1 and CDR2 sequences are WNHNN and SYGVQD (reference sequence). Trimming shortened V by 2 bases and J by 3 bases, and 17 bases separated the two germline ends. In DNA form, the CDR3 reads TGCGCCAGCAGTGAGGTCAGGGGCCCACTGCACTACGAGCAGTACTTC. It specifies CASSEVRGPLHYEQYF.

The rearrangement joins TRBV19 to TRBJ2-1; D may be TRBD2 (6 bases). The V end was cut by 5 bases, the J end by 5 bases, with 10 bases between. Germline CDR1 is LNHDA and CDR2 is SQIVND (reference sequence). The CDR3 is made up of 13 amino acids. CDR3 DNA sequence: TGTGCCAGTAGTCGTAGACTAGACAATGAGCAGTTCTTC. Residues: CASSRRLDNEQFF.

CDR3 amino acids: CASSKAGPSRLPRNQPQHF. In nucleotides, the CDR3 is TGTGCCAGCAGCAAAGCTGGGCCCAGCCGGCTACCTCGCAATCAGCCCCAGCATTTT. The rearrangement links TRBV21-1 to TRBJ1-5; the D call in the table, TRBD1, was not verified against the DNA. TRBV21-1 is annotated as a pseudogene. The CDR3 sequence is 19 residues long.

This rearrangement joins TRBV7-2 to TRBJ1-6; maybe TRBD1 (5 bases). Germline assignment: CDR1 SGHTA and CDR2 FQGNSA. The CDR3 runs to 16 residues. Trimming pared 5 bases from V and 4 bases from J, leaving 15 bases between. The CDR3 coding sequence is TGTGCCAGCAGCCGGGACTTCGGGGAGTATAATTCACCCCTCCACTTT. Its protein product is CASSRDFGEYNSPLHF.

The chain combines TRBV7-6 with TRBJ2-1; D not certain. The CDR3 consists of 14 residues. Germline lookup yields CDR1 SGHVS and CDR2 FNYEAQ. With 1 base removed from V and 5 bases from J, the gap between germline ends came to 9 bases. CDR3 DNA sequence: TGTGCCAGCAGCTTAGGCAGTACCAACAATGAGCAGTTCTTC. Translated, it gives CASSLGSTNNEQFF. The whole variable domain, remainder taken from reference TRBV7-6 and TRBJ2-1, is GAGVSQSPRYKVTKRGQDVALRCDPISGHVSLYWYRQALGQGPEFLTYFNYEAQQDKSGLPNDRFSAERPEGSISTLTIQRTEQRDSAMYRCASSLGSTNNEQFFGPGTRLTVL.